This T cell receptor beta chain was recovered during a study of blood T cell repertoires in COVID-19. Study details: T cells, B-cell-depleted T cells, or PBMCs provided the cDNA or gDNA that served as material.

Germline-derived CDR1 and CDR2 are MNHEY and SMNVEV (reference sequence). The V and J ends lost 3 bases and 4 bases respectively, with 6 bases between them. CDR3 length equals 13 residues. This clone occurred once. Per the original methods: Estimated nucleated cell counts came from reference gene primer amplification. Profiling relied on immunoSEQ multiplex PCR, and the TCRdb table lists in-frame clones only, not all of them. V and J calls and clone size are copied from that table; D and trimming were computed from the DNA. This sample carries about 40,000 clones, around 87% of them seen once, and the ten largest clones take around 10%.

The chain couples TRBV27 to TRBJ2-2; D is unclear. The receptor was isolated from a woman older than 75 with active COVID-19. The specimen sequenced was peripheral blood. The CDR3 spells CASSFDFTGELFF. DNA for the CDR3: TGTGCCAGCAGTTTCGACTTCACCGGGGAGCTGTTTTTT.